The sequence of this T cell receptor (beta chain) was determined in a study of blood T cell repertoires in COVID-19. The wider study: Whether acute or convalescent, the COVID-19 samples came from the United States, Italy and Spain.

Under the authors' procedure: The authors estimated nucleated cell counts from reference gene primer amplification. The data were produced by immunoSEQ multiplex PCR, yet TCRdb's version contains in-frame clones alone and is incomplete. The V and J calls and clone size were taken over from that table, and D and trimming were inferred from the DNA. The sample contains approximately 380,000 clones, more than 75% of which appear only once. In germline, CDR1 is SGHAT, CDR2 FQNNGV. Trimming took 5 bases from V and 8 from J; bases not matched to a gene: 2. The CDR3 has 13 amino acids. The chain joins TRBV11-2 to TRBJ1-6, with 8 bases aligning to TRBD1. This TCR came from a woman between 18 and 30 years old who had recovered from COVID-19. Input material: PBMCs or T cells enriched from blood (not recorded which). As DNA, the CDR3 is TGTGCCAGCAGCCAACAGGGGGATTCACCCCTCCACTTT. Its translation is CASSQQGDSPLHF.